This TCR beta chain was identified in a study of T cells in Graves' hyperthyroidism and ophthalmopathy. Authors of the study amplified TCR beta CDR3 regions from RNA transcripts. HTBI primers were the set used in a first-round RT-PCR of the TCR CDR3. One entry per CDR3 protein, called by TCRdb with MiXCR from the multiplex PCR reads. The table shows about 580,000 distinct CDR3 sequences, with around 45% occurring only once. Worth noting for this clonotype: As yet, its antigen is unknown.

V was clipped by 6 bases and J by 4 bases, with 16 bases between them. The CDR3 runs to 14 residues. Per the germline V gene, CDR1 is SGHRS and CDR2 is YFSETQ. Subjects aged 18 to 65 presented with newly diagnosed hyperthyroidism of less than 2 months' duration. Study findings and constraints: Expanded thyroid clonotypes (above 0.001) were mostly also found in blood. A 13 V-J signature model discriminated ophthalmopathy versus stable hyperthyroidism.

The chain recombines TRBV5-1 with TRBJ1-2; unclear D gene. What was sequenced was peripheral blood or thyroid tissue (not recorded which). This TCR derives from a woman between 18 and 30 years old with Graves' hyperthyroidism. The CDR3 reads CASTLDSESYGYTF. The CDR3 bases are TGCGCCAGCACCCTGGATTCGGAATCCTATGGCTACACCTTC.